These 9 T cell receptor beta chains originate from one sample sequenced in a study of blood T cell repertoires in COVID-19. Repertoires were generated with immunoSEQ multiplex PCR, while TCRdb's copy carries only in-frame clones and drops some. The repertoire holds 250,000 to 300,000 clones, with around 87% as singletons. Sequences were obtained from peripheral blood. All receptors come from a woman in her 50s who had recovered from COVID-19.

This clone was observed a single time. The gene calls are TRBV28 and TRBJ1-1, with a weak D call TRBD1 (5 bases). The germline gives CDR1 MDHEN, CDR2 SYDVKM. The CDR3 sequence is 13 residues long. V dropped 3 bases and J dropped 4 bases, with 9 bases sitting between them. The CDR3 DNA reads TGTGCCAGCAGTTTTGTCAGGGCCACTGAAGCTTTCTTT. Encoded protein: CASSFVRATEAFF.

This chain joins TRBV19 and TRBJ2-6, with D perhaps matching TRBD2 (5 bases). CDR3 length: 18 residues. Germline assignment: CDR1 LNHDA and CDR2 SQIVND (reference sequence). V was cut by 3 bases and J by 0 bases, with 15 bases left in between. CDR3 amino acids: CASSIIEGMNSGANVLTF. Here the CDR3 DNA reads TGTGCCAGTAGTATCATAGAGGGAATGAACTCTGGGGCCAACGTCCTGACTTTC. Based on the CDR3 plus reference TRBV19 and TRBJ2-6, the full variable domain is DGGITQSPKYLFRKEGQNVTLSCEQNLNHDAMYWYRQDPGQGLRLIYYSQIVNDFQKGDIAEGYSVSREKKESFPLTVTSAQKNPTAFYLCASSIIEGMNSGANVLTFGAGSRLTVL.

This clone was counted a single time. The chain links TRBV28 to TRBJ1-2; tentative D call: TRBD1 (5 bases). Trimming shortened V by 3 bases and J by 4 bases, and 12 bases separated the two germline ends. Looked up from germline, CDR1 is MDHEN and CDR2 is SYDVKM. This CDR3 region has 14 residues. The CDR3 bases are TGTGCCAGCAGTTTGGATCAGGGAGGCTATGGCTACACCTTC. It codes for CASSLDQGGYGYTF.

The J gene is TRBJ2-1, the V gene TRBV27; 10 nucleotides align to TRBD1. There are 14 residues in the CDR3. Germline V lookup: CDR1 MNHEY, CDR2 SMNVEV (reference sequence). V trimming: 6 bases; J trimming: 8 bases; junction bases outside the gene matches: 7. The CDR3 reads CASSDRGPNDEQFF. The CDR3 DNA follows: TGTGCCAGCAGCGACAGGGGGCCCAACGATGAGCAGTTCTTC.

This clone was seen a single time. The chain recombines TRBV11-2 with TRBJ1-1, with 7 bases lining up with TRBD1. Per germline, CDR1 SGHAT and CDR2 FQNNGV. V dropped 4 bases and J dropped 0; count of bases not matched to a gene: 5. This CDR3 has 15 residues. The CDR3 region is CASSWNRGVNTEAFF. The CDR3 nucleotides read TGTGCCAGCAGCTGGAACAGGGGTGTGAACACTGAAGCTTTCTTT.

The chain employs TRBV6-1 and TRBJ2-7, with 9 bases fitting TRBD1. The CDR3 contains 17 residues. J lost 6 bases, V lost 0 bases, and 12 bases had no gene match. Germline values: CDR1 MNHNS, CDR2 SASEGT. CDR3 nucleotide sequence: TGTGCCAGCAGTGAAGCGCCAATCTGGACAGGGGTTTTCGAGCAGTACTTC. This codes for CASSEAPIWTGVFEQYF.

This sequence joins TRBV12-3 or TRBV12-4 and TRBJ1-2; TRBD1 agrees at 7 bases. The junction had 9 bases not matched to a gene; V was cut back by 6 bases and J by 8 bases. There are 13 residues in the CDR3. The CDR3 nucleotides are TGTGCCAGCAGCCCTAGCCGACAGGGAGGCTACACCTTC. It encodes CASSPSRQGGYTF.

The chain links TRBV7-8 to TRBJ1-4; the D gene is possibly TRBD1 (5 bases). The CDR3 spans 15 residues. The germline CDR1 and CDR2 sequences are SGHVS and FQNEAQ. V was cut by 5 bases and J by 1 base, with 11 bases left in between. The CDR3 DNA sequence: TGTGCCAGCAGCCGACTCGACAGAACTAATGAAAAACTGTTTTTT. It is translated as CASSRLDRTNEKLFF.

On this clone itself: Other DNA sequences in the sample encode the same CDR3. The chain joins TRBV19 to TRBJ1-3; tentative D call: TRBD1 (6 bases). Trimming removed 5 bases from V and 4 bases from J, with 9 bases in between. The length of the CDR3 is 13 residues. Germline V CDR1 and CDR2: LNHDA, SQIVND (reference sequence). In DNA form, the CDR3 reads TGTGCCAGTAGTCGGGGGGGCGGAAACACCATATATTTT. Its translation: CASSRGGGNTIYF.